Listed below are T cell receptor beta chains from one sample, sequenced in a study of shared clonotypes between healthy human individuals. The method was immunoSEQ multiplex PCR; TCRdb's version includes in-frame clones alone and lacks a portion of them. The table has 950,000 to 1,300,000 clones, about three quarters seen once. Sequences were obtained from memory CD4+ T cells sorted from blood. These receptors came from a man younger than 30 in good health. The CDR3 runs from the conserved cysteine through the conserved F or W. The order of the fields is V gene, J gene, CDR3 protein.

v_call: TRBV30; j_call: TRBJ1-2; cdr3_aa: CAWEPETDYGYTF
v_call: TRBV6-1; j_call: TRBJ1-5; cdr3_aa: CASSEASNQPQHF
v_call: TRBV15; j_call: TRBJ2-7; cdr3_aa: CATSRDISGWGRRADEQYF
v_call: TRBV6-5; j_call: TRBJ2-6; cdr3_aa: CACGGSGANVLTF
v_call: TRBV5-1; j_call: TRBJ2-7; cdr3_aa: CASTRDVSYEQYF
v_call: TRBV18; j_call: TRBJ1-5; cdr3_aa: CASSETGFNQPQHF
v_call: TRBV9; j_call: TRBJ1-6; cdr3_aa: CASSGGTPSSPLHF
v_call: TRBV19; j_call: TRBJ1-6; cdr3_aa: CAAARGQNNSPLHF
v_call: TRBV5-1; j_call: TRBJ1-1; cdr3_aa: CASSLETGLNTEAFF
v_call: TRBV2; j_call: TRBJ1-6; cdr3_aa: CASSGSSPLHF
v_call: TRBV5-1; j_call: TRBJ1-6; cdr3_aa: CASSLAARDNSPLHF
v_call: TRBV12-5; j_call: TRBJ2-7; cdr3_aa: CAKLLSSYEQYF
v_call: TRBV7-2; j_call: TRBJ2-2; cdr3_aa: CASSLGQGPGELFF
v_call: TRBV30; j_call: TRBJ2-5; cdr3_aa: CAWSAFPRGTQYF
v_call: TRBV28; j_call: TRBJ1-6; cdr3_aa: CASSGETGDSPLHF
v_call: TRBV5-5; j_call: TRBJ1-6; cdr3_aa: CASRPEAGQPNSPLHF
v_call: TRBV21-1; j_call: TRBJ1-4; cdr3_aa: CASSNRRATNEKLFF
v_call: TRBV2; j_call: TRBJ2-3; cdr3_aa: CASSGQAGPTDTQYF
v_call: TRBV9; j_call: TRBJ2-1; cdr3_aa: CASSAQGSNNEQFF
v_call: TRBV5-4; j_call: TRBJ2-1; cdr3_aa: CASSHTKREIEQFF
v_call: TRBV10-1; j_call: TRBJ2-7; cdr3_aa: CASSGTGTGLLEQYF
v_call: TRBV6-4; j_call: TRBJ1-6; cdr3_aa: CASSDSVDSPLHF
v_call: TRBV5-1; j_call: TRBJ2-6; cdr3_aa: CASSPGRGEGGANVLTF
v_call: TRBV7-9; j_call: TRBJ1-2; cdr3_aa: CASSPRTAYGYTF
v_call: TRBV10-3; j_call: TRBJ2-2; cdr3_aa: CAISESPGTDTGELFF
v_call: TRBV7-3; j_call: TRBJ2-3; cdr3_aa: CASSFGPGRGDTQYF
v_call: TRBV6-6; j_call: TRBJ1-1; cdr3_aa: CASSYSNRNTEAFF
v_call: TRBV6-5; j_call: TRBJ2-3; cdr3_aa: CASKMGTTGLRTQYF
v_call: TRBV4-3; j_call: TRBJ2-5; cdr3_aa: CASSQDLAERYQETQYF
v_call: TRBV29-1; j_call: TRBJ2-3; cdr3_aa: CSRTTRGRRTDAQYF
v_call: TRBV7-3; j_call: TRBJ2-2; cdr3_aa: CASSPQAGATGELFF
v_call: TRBV7-9; j_call: TRBJ1-1; cdr3_aa: CASSFDRGDTEAFF
v_call: TRBV5-4; j_call: TRBJ2-3; cdr3_aa: CASSPGQGDPTDTQYF
v_call: TRBV5-1; j_call: TRBJ2-3; cdr3_aa: CASSLRSSGGSTDTQYF
v_call: TRBV30; j_call: TRBJ2-1; cdr3_aa: CAWSSGLVGIQFF
v_call: TRBV7-9; j_call: TRBJ2-3; cdr3_aa: CASSLGLREFNTDTQYF
v_call: TRBV10-3; j_call: TRBJ2-7; cdr3_aa: CAISGMGHDTSYEQYF
v_call: TRBV5-1; j_call: TRBJ2-7; cdr3_aa: CASSLGGQASYEQYF
v_call: TRBV5-4; j_call: TRBJ1-6; cdr3_aa: CASSSQDRVAVGALHF
v_call: TRBV6-5; j_call: TRBJ2-5; cdr3_aa: CASRRTSGVGETQYF